This T cell receptor (beta chain) was found in a study of T cell responses to AZD1222 COVID-19 vaccine. Generated by immunoSEQ multiplex PCR, the TCRdb table keeps only in-frame clones and is missing some. The sample yields some 140,000 clones, around nine tenths seen once. Remarks on this clone: The antigen is not known.

Whole-study findings and limits: Spike as a whole was targeted by vaccine-associated CD4 TCRs, dominant at 160-218 and 743-854. Reports indicate that nearly half of spike-specific TCRs are directed at unmutated variant regions. Clonal diversity was possibly underestimated; the donors were predominantly white British and more often female.

The receptor was isolated from an adult in good health. The source was peripheral blood, collected on day 0 of AZD1222 vaccination.

The CDR3 spells CASSFGTYQGNTIYF. For the CDR3, the DNA is TGTGCCAGCAGCTTCGGAACTTATCAAGGAAACACCATATATTTT. The chain joins TRBV7-2 to TRBJ1-3, with D unclear. Germline V CDR1 and CDR2: SGHTA, FQGNSA. The CDR3 runs to 15 residues. Trimming took off 3 bases at V and 4 bases at J, with 13 bases between the two ends.